The following is a T cell receptor beta chain sequence with its context. The antigen this receptor binds is unknown. Base qualities were left out, and no much larger clone turns up one base away. The sample comes from a study of T cell changes during pregnancy in multiple sclerosis (dated by TCRdb to about 2019). In terms of the full investigation: In women with multiple sclerosis, the researchers looked at how the T cell repertoire shifted as pregnancy progressed.

Based on the germline V gene, the CDR1 and CDR2 sequences are SGHRS and YFSETQ. The CDR3 measures 14 amino acids from cysteine to phenylalanine. Only the CDR3 DNA is retained, 42 bases long and in frame from the first base. V and J lose 4 bases and 0 bases, and a span of 10 bases separates them. The library was built by means of the immunoSEQ multiplex PCR assay. Entries here come from immuneACCESS through TCRdb and include only in-frame sequences with V and J called. Some clones fail to appear in such tables; in the studies checked, an unresolved V gene covers under half of the shortfall, and the cause of the remainder is unknown. The sample table holds 25,000 to 30,000 clones, of which around 90% were seen once. The top ten hold about 0.64% of the sample.

The receptor comes from a female donor with multiple sclerosis, enrolled in a pregnancy study. Specimen: CD4+ T cells from peripheral blood mononuclear cells, collected in the first trimester of pregnancy. The chain joins TRBV5-1 to TRBJ1-2; confidence is insufficient to name the D gene. The DNA sequence follows: TGCGCCAGCAGCAACGGGAACTCTAACTATGGCTACACCTTC. Its product reads: CASSNGNSNYGYTF.